The sequence of this T cell receptor beta chain was determined in a study of human T cells and chemical hapten exposure. Study-level information: Small pooled library volume differences mainly caused per-sample TCR yield variation.

Losses at the gene ends were 8 bases for V and 5 bases for J; bases not matched to a gene: 7. Per the germline V gene, CDR1 is MNHNY and CDR2 is SVGAGI (reference sequence). The CDR3 runs 15 residues. The library gave individual cDNA molecules unique molecular identifiers. TCRdb reprocessed the 5' RACE reads via MiXCR and lists one record per CDR3 protein. The sample has 150,000 or so distinct CDR3 sequences; 4.1% are singletons. This clonotype appeared many times. It was unfractionated whole blood from which total RNA was extracted. J is TRBJ2-1 and V is TRBV6-6, with 12 positions matching TRBD1. The TCR was taken from a female donor in good health. CDR3 bases: TGTGCCAGCCGTTGGGGACAGGGGGCGAACAATGAGCAGTTCTTC. Translating gives CASRWGQGANNEQFF.